This T cell receptor (beta chain) was documented in a study of blood T cell repertoires in COVID-19. Looking at the study overall: The United States, Italy and Spain were the sources of the acute and convalescent COVID-19 samples. PBMCs, B-cell-depleted T cells, or T cells were the source of the cDNA or gDNA that made up the material.

Under the authors' procedure: Cell counts per sample came from amplifying reference gene primers. The repertoire was sequenced with immunoSEQ multiplex PCR; TCRdb's copy has only in-frame clones and lacks some. Clone size and V and J calls were adopted from that table, with D and trimming inferred from the DNA. The repertoire consists of approximately 85,000 clones, with around 92% occurring once and the leading ten covering under 7.5%. In germline, CDR1 is PRHDT, CDR2 FYEKMQ (reference sequence). There are 16 residues in the CDR3. With 5 bases clipped from V and 1 base from J, the junction kept 4 bases outside the gene matches.

J is TRBJ2-3 and V is TRBV13; 12 nucleotides agree with TRBD2. The sequencing sample was made of peripheral blood. The TCR was taken from a woman aged 60-70 years with active COVID-19. CDR3 protein: CASSIRLAGGTDTQYF. DNA of the CDR3: TGTGCCAGCAGCATTAGACTAGCGGGAGGCACAGATACGCAGTATTTT.